One and the same sample provided the 32 T cell receptor beta chains below, sequenced in a study of cytomegalovirus exposure and HLA in healthy donors. Amplification used 60 Vbeta primers and 13 Jbeta primers. The method was immunoSEQ multiplex PCR; TCRdb's version includes in-frame clones alone and lacks a portion of them. The sample contains fewer than 200,000 clones, about 90% of which appear only once. The sequencing sample was made of PBMCs. The receptor set was obtained from a girl less than two years old in good health and CMV-seronegative.

The genes are TRBV5-8 and TRBJ2-7, with TRBD1 identical over 9 bases. The germline V gene has CDR1 SGHTS and CDR2 YDEGEE. Trimming cost V 5 bases and J 3 bases; bases outside gene matches: 12. The CDR3 extends over 16 amino acids. The CDR3 region is CASRPTPGTGHYEQYF. CDR3 nucleotide sequence: TGTGCCAGCAGGCCTACCCCCGGGACAGGGCACTACGAGCAGTACTTC.

V usage is TRBV7-9 and J usage is TRBJ2-7; 8 positions match TRBD1. V lost 8 bases to trimming and J lost 3 bases; unmatched junction nucleotides: 9. Germline CDR1 and CDR2: SEHNR and FQNEAQ (reference sequence). The CDR3 loop spans 14 amino acids. The CDR3 DNA is TGTGCCAGCTTCAGAGGACAGGGTATCTACGAGCAGTACTTC. Protein sequence: CASFRGQGIYEQYF. Full variable domain (missing parts from reference TRBV7-9 and TRBJ2-7): DTGVSQNPRHKITKRGQNVTFRCDPISEHNRLYWYRQTLGQGPEFLTYFQNEAQLEKSRLLSDRFSAERPKGSFSTLEIQRTEQGDSAMYLCASFRGQGIYEQYFGPGTRLTVT.

V gene TRBV12-5 combines with J gene TRBJ1-2; 7 nucleotides agree with TRBD1. The V and J ends lost 3 bases and 3 bases, in that order; junction bases with no gene match: 1. CDR1 and CDR2 (germline): LGHNT, FRNRAP. The CDR3 totals 13 residues. The CDR3 coding sequence is TGTGCTAGTGGTTTAGGGACAGACTATGGCTACACCTTC. Its protein is CASGLGTDYGYTF.

V and J are TRBV11-2 and TRBJ2-3; D is possibly TRBD1 (5 bases). Germline CDR1 is SGHAT and CDR2 is FQNNGV. Trimming removed 0 bases from V and 4 bases from J, with 11 bases in between. The CDR3 has 15 amino acids. CDR3 sequence: CASSLDLRGSDTQYF. CDR3 sequence (DNA): TGTGCCAGCAGCTTAGATCTAAGGGGTTCAGATACGCAGTATTTT.

This clone was observed a handful of times. The gene calls are TRBV19 and TRBJ2-1; D perhaps matches TRBD1 (5 bases). CDR3 size: 14 residues. The ends were cut back, 5 bases at V and 8 bases at J, with 16 bases in the middle. The germline V gene has CDR1 LNHDA and CDR2 SQIVND (reference sequence). The CDR3 loop reads CASSHWQEGDEQFF. CDR3 DNA: TGTGCCAGTAGTCATTGGCAGGAAGGGGATGAGCAGTTCTTC. Filled out from reference TRBV19 and TRBJ2-1, the complete variable domain reads DGGITQSPKYLFRKEGQNVTLSCEQNLNHDAMYWYRQDPGQGLRLIYYSQIVNDFQKGDIAEGYSVSREKKESFPLTVTSAQKNPTAFYLCASSHWQEGDEQFFGPGTRLTVL.

The chain is built from TRBV11-3 and TRBJ2-1, with TRBD2 identical over 14 bases. The germline CDR1 and CDR2 sequences are SGHNT and YENEEA. The V segment lost 5 bases and the J segment 9 bases; nucleotides outside the gene matches: 9. The CDR3 spans 16 residues. The chain's CDR3 is CASSQSGTSGSGEQFF. CDR3 nucleotides: TGTGCCAGCAGCCAGTCCGGGACTAGCGGGAGCGGTGAGCAGTTCTTC.

CDR3 nucleotides: TGCGCCAGCAGCCAGCCGGGACTCAGGTACGAGCAGTACTTC. Translating it yields CASSQPGLRYEQYF. This rearrangement joins TRBV4-1 to TRBJ2-7; D is perhaps TRBD2 (6 bases). CDR1 and CDR2 (germline): MGHRA, YSYEKL. Trimming took 3 bases from V and 4 from J, leaving 13 bases between them. CDR3 length: 14 residues.

This clone occurred a few times. The chain recombines TRBV7-6 with TRBJ1-2, with 10 bases identical to TRBD1. V shed 3 bases and J 8 bases; nucleotides not matched to a gene: 9. From germline, CDR1 is SGHVS and CDR2 FNYEAQ. The CDR3 extends over 15 amino acids. CDR3 coding DNA: TGTGCCAGCAGCTTGACCGGGACAGGGGAGGAAGGCTACACCTTC. It codes for CASSLTGTGEEGYTF.

V usage is TRBV18 and J usage is TRBJ1-4, with D possibly TRBD1 on 5 matching bases. CDR1 and CDR2 (germline): KGHSH, LQKENI. Trimming removed 6 bases from V and 8 bases from J, with 13 bases in between. The CDR3 extends over 13 amino acids. CDR3 nucleotide sequence: TGTGCCAGCTCGCCCCAGGGAGGGGAAAAACTGTTTTTT. Encoded protein: CASSPQGGEKLFF.

V is TRBV4-1 and J is TRBJ2-7, with TRBD1 as a possible D gene (6 bases). V gave up 4 bases and J gave up 2 bases, with 9 bases separating them. Germline values: CDR1 MGHRA, CDR2 YSYEKL. CDR3 size: 13 residues. The CDR3 coding sequence is TGCGCCAGCAGCCGCACAGGGACCTACGAGCAGTACTTC. Protein product: CASSRTGTYEQYF.

The CDR3 here is CASSQGAYGYTF. The CDR3 DNA is TGTGCCAGCAGCCAGGGGGCCTATGGCTACACCTTC. V gene TRBV28 combines with J gene TRBJ1-2; 8 bases map to TRBD1. Germline trimming cut 6 bases from V and 4 bases from J; bases unmatched to any gene: 1. CDR1 is MDHEN, CDR2 SYDVKM, per germline. The CDR3 sequence is 12 residues long.

The chain combines TRBV4-1 with TRBJ1-2, with a possible D match to TRBD1 (5 bases). The V gene's germline CDR1 is MGHRA and CDR2 YSYEKL. The CDR3 loop spans 15 amino acids. V lost 0 bases to trimming and J lost 4 bases, with 12 bases between them. The CDR3 region is CASSQDRGFGYGYTF. CDR3 DNA: TGCGCCAGCAGCCAAGATAGGGGCTTTGGCTATGGCTACACCTTC.

The chain uses TRBV29-1 and TRBJ1-3, with D unclear. This CDR3 has 13 residues. The V and J ends lost 2 bases and 0 bases respectively, with 5 bases between them. The germline V gene has CDR1 SQVTM and CDR2 ANQGSEA. The CDR3 sequence is CSVESFSGNTIYF. DNA of the CDR3: TGCAGCGTTGAAAGCTTCTCTGGAAACACCATATATTTT.

The chain recombines TRBV29-1 with TRBJ2-3; a weak D match, TRBD1 (5 bases). Germline V gene data show CDR1 as SQVTM and CDR2 as ANQGSEA. Trimming cost V 7 bases and J 5 bases, with 16 bases left between them. The CDR3 has 13 amino acids. CDR3 sequence: CSGAGRALDTQYF. CDR3 sequence (DNA): TGCAGCGGTGCTGGCAGGGCCTTAGATACGCAGTATTTT.

This chain connects TRBV5-1 to TRBJ2-3, with D maybe TRBD2 (5 bases). The CDR3 consists of 16 residues. Trimming shortened V by 6 bases and J by 5 bases, and 22 bases separated the two germline ends. The V gene's germline CDR1 is SGHRS and CDR2 YFSETQ. The CDR3 loop is CASTTSALGEGDTQYF. CDR3 nucleotides: TGCGCCAGCACTACTTCAGCTCTCGGGGAAGGAGATACGCAGTATTTT. Complete variable domain (other parts from reference TRBV5-1 and TRBJ2-3): KAGVTQTPRYLIKTRGQQVTLSCSPISGHRSVSWYQQTPGQGLQFLFEYFSETQRNKGNFPGRFSGRQFSNSRSEMNVSTLELGDSALYLCASTTSALGEGDTQYFGPGTRLTVL.

This rearrangement joins TRBV4-3 to TRBJ2-7, with 8 bases fitting TRBD2. CDR3 length equals 16 residues. V was pared by 1 base and J by 3 bases, with 8 bases of the junction left unmatched. Per germline, CDR1 LGHNA and CDR2 YSLEER. In DNA form, the CDR3 reads TGCGCCAGCAGCCAAGGCGGAGCGGGGGCACACTACGAGCAGTACTTC. This codes for CASSQGGAGAHYEQYF.

The V gene is TRBV5-4, the J gene TRBJ2-2, with D possibly matching TRBD2 (6 bases). This CDR3 has 16 amino acids. Trimming removed 0 bases from V and 9 bases from J, with 18 bases in between. Germline-derived CDR1 and CDR2 are SGHNT and YYREEE (reference sequence). CDR3 nucleotides: TGTGCCAGCAGCTTGGGGCGCCGGACTATTGACCGGGAGCTGTTTTTT. Its translation: CASSLGRRTIDRELFF.

This sequence joins TRBV5-1 and TRBJ1-1; TRBD1 agrees at 7 bases. Germline CDR1 and CDR2: SGHRS and YFSETQ. The CDR3 runs to 15 residues. Germline trimming cut 2 bases from V and 3 bases from J; bases unmatched to any gene: 7. The CDR3, as DNA: TGCGCCAGCAGCTTAACGGGACAGCTACACACTGAAGCTTTCTTT. Its translation is CASSLTGQLHTEAFF.

The rearrangement joins TRBV10-1 to TRBJ2-3; TRBD2 might be the D (5 bases). The germline V gene encodes CDR1 WNHNN and CDR2 SYGVQD (reference sequence). The CDR3 consists of 14 residues. The V end lost 3 bases, the J end lost 0 bases, and 7 bases lay between the germline ends. In nucleotides, the CDR3 is TGCGCCAGCAGTGATACTAGAAGCACAGATACGCAGTATTTT. This sequence encodes CASSDTRSTDTQYF.

The gene calls are TRBV5-1 and TRBJ1-6, with D perhaps TRBD1 (5 bases). CDR3 length: 14 amino acids. CDR1 and CDR2 from the germline V gene are SGHRS and YFSETQ. Trimming shortened V by 0 bases and J by 4 bases, and 5 bases separated the two germline ends. The CDR3 sequence is CASSLGQYNSPLHF. In DNA, the CDR3 is TGCGCCAGCAGCTTGGGACAGTATAATTCACCCCTCCACTTT.

This clone was seen a single time. The chain carries TRBV5-1 and TRBJ1-2; the match to TRBD1 covers 10 bases. Per the germline V gene, CDR1 is SGHRS and CDR2 is YFSETQ. V lost 4 bases and J lost 6; bases outside the gene matches: 3. The CDR3 has 13 amino acids. DNA of the CDR3: TGCGCCAGCAGCCCGGGACAGGGGAATGGCTACACCTTC. Its protein is CASSPGQGNGYTF.

The chain uses TRBV4-1 and TRBJ2-1, with a possible D match to TRBD2 (5 bases). The CDR3 is 16 amino acids. Germline-derived CDR1 and CDR2 are MGHRA and YSYEKL. V was pared by 0 bases and J by 0 bases, with 9 bases between. The CDR3 nucleotides are TGCGCCAGCAGCCAAGATGAGGGTGTCTCCTACAATGAGCAGTTCTTC. Amino acid sequence: CASSQDEGVSYNEQFF.

The chain's CDR3 is CASSDSPWRGTNTGELFF. The CDR3 coding sequence is TGTGCCAGCAGTGACTCCCCCTGGCGGGGGACCAACACCGGGGAGCTGTTTTTT. The chain employs TRBV6-4 and TRBJ2-2, with TRBD2 identical over 7 bases. J gave up 2 bases and V 0 bases, and 9 bases lay outside the gene matches. Germline-derived CDR1 and CDR2 are MRHNA and SNTAGT. The CDR3 covers 18 residues.

This chain uses TRBV9 with TRBJ2-4; the D gene is possibly TRBD1 (5 bases). Germline V CDR1 and CDR2: SGDLS, YYNGEE. V was pared by 2 bases and J by 1 base, with 7 bases between. The CDR3 consists of 14 residues. DNA for the CDR3: TGTGCCAGCAGCGTGGCAGGGGCCAAAAACATTCAGTACTTC. The encoded protein is CASSVAGAKNIQYF. Supplemented by reference TRBV9 and TRBJ2-4, the full variable domain reads DSGVTQTPKHLITATGQRVTLRCSPRSGDLSVYWYQQSLDQGLQFLIQYYNGEERAKGNILERFSAQQFPDLHSELNLSSLELGDSALYFCASSVAGAKNIQYFGAGTRLSVL.

The chain couples TRBV7-8 to TRBJ2-7; TRBD1 aligns across 11 bases. The CDR3 has 16 residues. V lost 5 bases and J lost 0; bases outside the gene matches: 6. The V gene's germline CDR1 is SGHVS and CDR2 FQNEAQ. CDR3 amino acids: CASSLRTGGFSYEQYF. In nucleotides, the CDR3 is TGTGCCAGCAGCCTGAGGACAGGGGGCTTCTCCTACGAGCAGTACTTC.

The rearrangement joins TRBV7-2 to TRBJ2-5, with 7 bases lining up with TRBD2. V lost 1 base to trimming and J lost 4 bases; unmatched junction nucleotides: 6. The CDR3 is 15 amino acids. CDR1 SGHTA and CDR2 FQGNSA come from the germline V gene. The CDR3 region has the DNA TGTGCCAGCAGCTTAGGCGGGAGACACGGAGAGACCCAGTACTTC. It translates to CASSLGGRHGETQYF.

The chain combines TRBV10-3 with TRBJ1-1, with no clear D. V lost 0 bases, J lost 3 bases, and 8 bases lay in between. CDR1 is ENHRY and CDR2 is SYGVKD in the germline V gene. The CDR3 sequence is 14 residues long. The DNA of the CDR3 is TGTGCCATCAGTGAGTCTTATTCGGACACTGAAGCTTTCTTT. The encoded protein is CAISESYSDTEAFF.

The chain links TRBV7-9 to TRBJ2-2, with 10 nucleotides matching TRBD1. CDR1 is SEHNR and CDR2 is FQNEAQ in the germline V gene (reference sequence). The CDR3 is 15 residues long. Trimming took 5 bases from V and 3 from J; bases not matched to a gene: 3. Written as DNA, the CDR3 is TGTGCCAGCAGCCGGGACAGGGGTTACACCGGGGAGCTGTTTTTT. Its protein is CASSRDRGYTGELFF. Drawing the rest from reference TRBV7-9 and TRBJ2-2, the complete variable domain is DTGVSQNPRHKITKRGQNVTFRCDPISEHNRLYWYRQTLGQGPEFLTYFQNEAQLEKSRLLSDRFSAERPKGSFSTLEIQRTEQGDSAMYLCASSRDRGYTGELFFGEGSRLTVL.

The V and J genes are TRBV2 and TRBJ1-5, with D uncertain. Germline assignment: CDR1 SNHLY and CDR2 FYNNEI. Trimming took 2 bases from V and 0 from J, leaving 8 bases between them. The CDR3 is 15 residues long. The CDR3 bases are TGTGCCAGCAGTGAATACGGAGGTAGCAATCAGCCCCAGCATTTT. It translates to CASSEYGGSNQPQHF.

The chain is built from TRBV19 and TRBJ2-5; possibly TRBD2 for D (6 bases). CDR1 and CDR2 (germline): LNHDA, SQIVND (reference sequence). The CDR3 contains 15 residues. The V gene lost 0 bases and the J gene lost 8 bases, with 16 bases spanning the gap. The CDR3 protein is CASSIDVDGGYTQYF. The DNA for the CDR3 is TGTGCCAGTAGTATAGATGTCGACGGGGGATACACCCAGTACTTC.

The chain has TRBV7-2 and TRBJ1-6; 8 nucleotides line up with TRBD1. The J segment lost 2 bases and the V segment lost 2 bases, leaving 2 bases of the junction unmatched. The CDR3 length is 16 residues. The germline V gene has CDR1 SGHTA and CDR2 FQGNSA. CDR3 sequence (DNA): TGTGCCAGCAGCTTATCAGGGGGCGCCTATAATTCACCCCTCCACTTT. It encodes CASSLSGGAYNSPLHF.

The chain combines TRBV25-1 with TRBJ2-7; perhaps TRBD1 as D (5 bases). V was clipped by 7 bases and J by 4 bases, with 17 bases between them. This CDR3 comprises 14 residues. Germline V gene data show CDR1 as MGHDK and CDR2 as SYGVNS. Written as DNA, the CDR3 is TGTGCCAGCACAAGATGGGTAAGGGGATACGAGCAGTACTTC. Amino acids: CASTRWVRGYEQYF.